This is a list of T cell receptor beta chains from one sample in a study of shared clonotypes between healthy human individuals. The table came from immunoSEQ multiplex PCR; TCRdb's copy has only in-frame clones and leaves some out. Among around 560,000 clones listed, roughly 95% were seen once. The sample taken for sequencing was naive CD8+ T cells sorted from blood. All receptors come from a woman aged 25-40 years in good health. The CDR3 runs from the conserved cysteine through the conserved F or W. The D gene is left open where the match is weak.

>TRBV4-1|TRBJ2-7|TRBD2
CASSPRPSIRGLAEPYEQYF
>TRBV27|TRBJ2-3|TRBD1
CASRWTGDTDTQYF
>TRBV7-9|TRBJ2-7|.
CASSLSWEQYF
>TRBV19|TRBJ2-2|TRBD2
CASSGGTSFRELFF
>TRBV5-1|TRBJ1-1|.
CASSRDTMNTEAFF
>TRBV7-9|TRBJ2-1|.
CASSLGKNEQFF
>TRBV28|TRBJ2-7|TRBD2
CASSLIAGAFNEQYF
>TRBV20-1|TRBJ1-2|.
CSAHWPYGYTF
>TRBV28|TRBJ2-7|TRBD2
CASRYLAGANEQYF
>TRBV30|TRBJ1-5|.
CAWSVGSSNQPQHF
>TRBV5-8|TRBJ2-2|.
CASSLGQIEWTGELFF
>TRBV28|TRBJ2-7|.
CASSSWDRLAYEQYF
>TRBV27|TRBJ1-1|.
CASSWDKNTEAFF
>TRBV15|TRBJ2-7|TRBD2
CATSREAGAYEQYF
>TRBV27|TRBJ2-3|.
CASTLNGAAKDTQYF
>TRBV28|TRBJ2-3|.
CASSFPPVWESVDTQYF
>TRBV6-5|TRBJ2-6|.
CASSSFGANVLTF
>TRBV13|TRBJ2-7|.
CASSLGAGEVYEQYF
>TRBV28|TRBJ2-4|.
CASSVTVAKNIQYF
>TRBV13|TRBJ1-1|.
CASSHTDIRTEAFF
>TRBV28|TRBJ1-4|.
CASSYSTGTVPKLFF
>TRBV9|TRBJ2-7|TRBD1
CASSVGQGYFYEQYF
>TRBV28|TRBJ1-2|TRBD1
CASTPRGQGVWDYGYTF
>TRBV29-1|TRBJ1-2|TRBD1
CSIRDRGSNYGYTF
>TRBV28|TRBJ1-5|.
CASSLRGEGNQPQHF
>TRBV29-1|TRBJ1-2|.
CSVDESALGYTF
>TRBV2|TRBJ2-5|.
CASRDRAETQYF
>TRBV7-3|TRBJ2-7|TRBD2
CASSLGGGHEQYF
>TRBV19|TRBJ1-1|.
CASSIEGGASTEAFF
>TRBV5-6|TRBJ2-3|.
CASSLEGTDTQYF
>TRBV2|TRBJ2-7|TRBD1
CASTDTGGWYEQYF
>TRBV19|TRBJ2-5|.
CASSPLAGSDQETQYF
>TRBV28|TRBJ2-5|TRBD1
CASSTRRGTGRETQYF
>TRBV27|TRBJ2-1|.
CASSLGLGYEQFF
>TRBV2|TRBJ2-7|TRBD2
CASSVTSGSYEQYF
>TRBV28|TRBJ1-1|.
CASSTPREGGTEAFF
>TRBV9|TRBJ1-1|.
CASSVGWATEAFF
>TRBV11-2|TRBJ2-7|.
CASSLNVVYEQYF
>TRBV6-1|TRBJ1-5|.
CASSEASGMIRPQHF
>TRBV28|TRBJ1-5|.
CASSISTGPNQPQHF
>TRBV10-2|TRBJ2-1|.
CASTPETNEQFF
>TRBV5-5|TRBJ2-7|TRBD1
CASTRQGLPAGVEQYF
>TRBV7-9|TRBJ2-5|TRBD1
CASTPPWDRGSVETQYF
>TRBV7-9|TRBJ2-7|.
CASSLLSEEQYF
>TRBV21-1|TRBJ1-1|.
CASSYKGHRNTEAFF
>TRBV2|TRBJ2-7|TRBD1
CASSEGQGSGSYEQYF
>TRBV28|TRBJ2-7|.
CASSFLKPYEQYF
>TRBV5-4|TRBJ2-7|TRBD2
CASSQPGGTRHYEQYF
>TRBV11-2|TRBJ2-7|TRBD2
CASTLEAGEYEQYF